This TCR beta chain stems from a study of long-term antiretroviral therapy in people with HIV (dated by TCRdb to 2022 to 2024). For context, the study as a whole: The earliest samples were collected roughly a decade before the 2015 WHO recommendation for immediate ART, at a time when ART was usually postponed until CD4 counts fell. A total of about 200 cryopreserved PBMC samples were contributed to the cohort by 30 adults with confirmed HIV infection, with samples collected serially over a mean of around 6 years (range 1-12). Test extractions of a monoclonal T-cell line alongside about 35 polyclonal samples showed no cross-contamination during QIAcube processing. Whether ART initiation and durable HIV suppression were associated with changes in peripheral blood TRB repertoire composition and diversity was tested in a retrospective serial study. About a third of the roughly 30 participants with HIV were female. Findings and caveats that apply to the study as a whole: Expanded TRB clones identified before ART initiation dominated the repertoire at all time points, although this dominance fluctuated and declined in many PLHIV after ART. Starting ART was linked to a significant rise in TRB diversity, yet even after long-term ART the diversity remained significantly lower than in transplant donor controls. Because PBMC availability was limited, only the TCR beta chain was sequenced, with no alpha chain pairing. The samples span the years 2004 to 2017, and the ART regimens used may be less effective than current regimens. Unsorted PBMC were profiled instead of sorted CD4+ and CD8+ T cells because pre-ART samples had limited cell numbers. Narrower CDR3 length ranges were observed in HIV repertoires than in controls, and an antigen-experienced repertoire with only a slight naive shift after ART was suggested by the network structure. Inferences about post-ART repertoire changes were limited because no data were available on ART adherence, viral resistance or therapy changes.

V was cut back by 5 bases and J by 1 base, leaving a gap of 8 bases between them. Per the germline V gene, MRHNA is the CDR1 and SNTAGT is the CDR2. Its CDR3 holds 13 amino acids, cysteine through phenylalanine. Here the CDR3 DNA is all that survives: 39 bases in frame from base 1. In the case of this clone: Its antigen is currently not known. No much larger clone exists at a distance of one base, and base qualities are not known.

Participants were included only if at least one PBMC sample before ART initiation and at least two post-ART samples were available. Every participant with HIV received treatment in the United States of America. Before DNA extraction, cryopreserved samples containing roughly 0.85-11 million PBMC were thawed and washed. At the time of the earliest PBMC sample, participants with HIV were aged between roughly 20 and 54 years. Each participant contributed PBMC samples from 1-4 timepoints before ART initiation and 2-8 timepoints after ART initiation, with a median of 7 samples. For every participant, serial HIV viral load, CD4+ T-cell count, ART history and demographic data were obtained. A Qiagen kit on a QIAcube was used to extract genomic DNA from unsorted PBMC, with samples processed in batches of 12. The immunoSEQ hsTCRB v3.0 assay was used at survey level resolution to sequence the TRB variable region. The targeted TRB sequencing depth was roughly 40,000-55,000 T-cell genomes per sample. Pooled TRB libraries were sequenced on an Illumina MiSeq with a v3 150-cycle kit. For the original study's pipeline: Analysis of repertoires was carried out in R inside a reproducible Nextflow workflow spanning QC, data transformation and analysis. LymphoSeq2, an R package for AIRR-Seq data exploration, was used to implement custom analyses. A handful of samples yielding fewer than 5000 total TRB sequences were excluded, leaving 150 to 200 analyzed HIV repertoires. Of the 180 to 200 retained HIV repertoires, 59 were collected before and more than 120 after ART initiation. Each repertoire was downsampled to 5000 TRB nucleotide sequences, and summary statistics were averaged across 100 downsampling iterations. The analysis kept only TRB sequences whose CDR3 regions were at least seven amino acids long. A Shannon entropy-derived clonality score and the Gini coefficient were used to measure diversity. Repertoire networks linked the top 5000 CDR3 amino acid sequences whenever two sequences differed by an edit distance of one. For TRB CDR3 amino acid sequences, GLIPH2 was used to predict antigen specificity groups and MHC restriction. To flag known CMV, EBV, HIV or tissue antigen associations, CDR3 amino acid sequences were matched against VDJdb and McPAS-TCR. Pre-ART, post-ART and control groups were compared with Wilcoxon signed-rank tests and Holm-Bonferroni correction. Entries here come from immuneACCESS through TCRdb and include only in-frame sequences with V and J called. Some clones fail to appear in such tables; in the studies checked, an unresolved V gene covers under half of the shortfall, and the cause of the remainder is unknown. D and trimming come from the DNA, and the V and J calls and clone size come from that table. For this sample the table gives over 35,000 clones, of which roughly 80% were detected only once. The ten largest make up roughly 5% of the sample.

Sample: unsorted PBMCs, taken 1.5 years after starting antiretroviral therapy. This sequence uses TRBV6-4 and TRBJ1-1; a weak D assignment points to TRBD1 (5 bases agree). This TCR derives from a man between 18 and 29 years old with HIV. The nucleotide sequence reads TGTGCCAGCAGTTCGGGGCGGAACACTGAAGCTTTCTTT. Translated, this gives CASSSGRNTEAFF.